One and the same sample provided the 11 T cell receptor beta chains below, sequenced in a study of T cells in Graves' hyperthyroidism and ophthalmopathy. RNA transcripts yielded amplified TCR beta CDR3 regions. The HTBI primer set drove a first-round RT-PCR of the TCR CDR3. Via MiXCR, TCRdb re-called the multiplex PCR reads, giving one row per CDR3 protein. Counted here are fewer than 900,000 distinct CDR3 sequences, about a sixth occurring once; the ten biggest clones make up roughly 8%. Material for sequencing was blood. These receptors all come from a man aged 18 to 30 with Graves' hyperthyroidism.

This clonotype was seen many times. The chain is built from TRBV7-2 and TRBJ2-1; 11 bases are shared with TRBD2. The germline V gene encodes CDR1 SGHTA and CDR2 FQGNSA. The CDR3 consists of 16 residues. The V and J ends lost 4 bases and 4 bases, in that order; junction bases with no gene match: 6. The CDR3 protein is CASSWAGTSGYNEQFF. In DNA form, the CDR3 reads TGTGCCAGCAGCTGGGCAGGGACTAGCGGATACAATGAGCAGTTCTTC.

The chain recombines TRBV25-1 with TRBJ2-4; tentatively, D is TRBD2 (5 bases). The germline V and J ends were trimmed by 3 bases and 2 bases, with 5 bases remaining between them. Germline V gene data show CDR1 as MGHDK and CDR2 as SYGVNS. The CDR3 runs to 13 residues. This CDR3 is CASSDGTKNIQYF. The CDR3 coding sequence is TGTGCCAGCAGTGACGGGACCAAAAACATTCAGTACTTC. The variable domain in full, completed from reference TRBV25-1 and TRBJ2-4, reads EADIYQTPRYLVIGTGKKITLECSQTMGHDKMYWYQQDPGMELHLIHYSYGVNSTEKGDLSSESTVSRIRTEHFPLTLESARPSHTSQYLCASSDGTKNIQYFGAGTRLSVL.

This clonotype was observed at least ten times. The CDR3 DNA is TGTGCCAGCATGTCGGAACTAGCGGGAGGTAATGAGCAGTTCTTC. It encodes CASMSELAGGNEQFF. The V and J genes are TRBV11-3 and TRBJ2-1, with TRBD2 identical over 12 bases. With V trimmed by 7 bases and J by 7 bases, 8 bases remained unmatched. The CDR3 sequence is 15 residues long. Germline values: CDR1 SGHNT, CDR2 YENEEA.

Ten or more counts support this clonotype. The CDR3 reads CASSYSRGVWRRFNTEAFF. The CDR3 nucleotides are TGTGCCAGCAGTTACTCGAGGGGCGTCTGGAGAAGATTTAACACTGAAGCTTTCTTT. The chain joins TRBV6-5 to TRBJ1-1, with D maybe TRBD1 (5 bases). In germline, CDR1 is MNHEY, CDR2 SVGAGI. Trimming removed 0 bases at V and 2 bases at J, with 22 bases between. The CDR3 extends over 19 amino acids.

This clonotype was counted between two and nine times. The chain combines TRBV7-9 with TRBJ1-1; TRBD1 agrees at 7 bases. Germline CDR1 reads SEHNR; CDR2 reads FQNEAQ (reference sequence). V lost 5 bases and J lost 0; bases outside the gene matches: 9. This CDR3 contains 16 residues. The CDR3 protein is CASSRTGAGMNTEAFF. CDR3 DNA: TGTGCCAGCAGCCGAACAGGGGCCGGAATGAACACTGAAGCTTTCTTT.

The chain couples TRBV6-5 to TRBJ1-1; TRBD1 might be the D (5 bases). The CDR3 is 16 residues long. V lost 2 bases and J lost 0, with 13 bases in between. Per germline, CDR1 MNHEY and CDR2 SVGAGI. The chain's CDR3 is CASSYPFDRMNTEAFF. The DNA of the CDR3 is TGTGCCAGCAGTTACCCCTTCGACAGAATGAACACTGAAGCTTTCTTT.

This clonotype was counted between two and nine times. This sequence joins TRBV11-2 and TRBJ2-5, with no clear D. Germline assignment: CDR1 SGHAT and CDR2 FQNNGV. The germline V and J ends were trimmed by 4 bases and 7 bases, with 7 bases remaining between them. This CDR3 has 11 amino acids. CDR3 protein: CASSSVVTQYF. CDR3 nucleotide sequence: TGTGCCAGCAGCTCGGTAGTGACCCAGTACTTC.

This chain joins TRBV5-1 and TRBJ1-1; D gene ambiguous. Germline loops: CDR1 SGHRS, CDR2 YFSETQ. The length of the CDR3 is 16 residues. Trimming stripped 0 bases from V and 0 bases from J, with 12 bases between. CDR3 region: CASSLAETAMNTEAFF. The CDR3 coding sequence is TGCGCCAGCAGCTTGGCCGAGACGGCCATGAACACTGAAGCTTTCTTT.

The V call is TRBV18, the J call TRBJ2-7; 14 bases map to TRBD2. The germline gives CDR1 KGHSH, CDR2 LQKENI. The CDR3 runs 18 residues. After removal of 2 bases from V and 2 bases from J, the junction contained 8 bases not matched to a gene. Here the CDR3 reads CASSPFGTSGSGPYEQYF. CDR3 bases: TGTGCCAGCTCACCATTTGGGACTAGCGGGAGCGGTCCCTACGAGCAGTACTTC.

This clonotype has only a few counts. The chain couples TRBV20-1 to TRBJ2-1; TRBD1 aligns across 7 bases. The CDR3 loop spans 17 amino acids. The V gene end was trimmed by 0 bases and the J gene end by 3 bases; junction bases not matched to a gene: 11. Germline-derived CDR1 and CDR2 are DFQATT and SNEGSKA (reference sequence). The CDR3 sequence: CSARDFTGDRIYNEQFF. The CDR3 DNA sequence: TGCAGTGCTAGAGATTTCACAGGGGACCGTATCTACAATGAGCAGTTCTTC.

The genes are TRBV20-1 and TRBJ2-1; tentative D call: TRBD1 (7 bases). CDR3 size: 14 residues. Germline CDR1 and CDR2: DFQATT and SNEGSKA (reference sequence). V was pared by 3 bases and J by 9 bases, with 18 bases between. The CDR3, as DNA: TGCAGTGCTAGCGGTAAATACAGGGGAGGTGAGCAGTTCTTC. Its protein product is CSASGKYRGGEQFF.